These 16 T cell receptor beta chains share one sample of origin, sequenced in a study of T cells in women clearing cervical HPV infection. TCRdb's table, derived via immunoSEQ multiplex PCR, lists solely in-frame clones and lacks some. The listing contains about 9,200 clones. The sequenced sample consisted of blood buffy coat. These receptors were collected from a woman aged 18 to 75 with a cervical HPV16 infection that either progressed to CIN3+ or cleared (not recorded which).

With respect to this clone: The CDR3 is cut off 3 residues early in the read; its end comes from the germline J gene. The genes are TRBV5-1 and TRBJ1-5; TRBD1 agrees at 8 bases. With 4 bases clipped from V and 3 bases from J, the junction kept 15 bases outside the gene matches. The length of the CDR3 is 18 residues. Germline CDR1 is SGHRS and CDR2 is YFSETQ. CDR3 bases read: TGCGCCAGCAGCGCCGGCTACCGAGCGGACAGGGTCAATCAGCCC. Its translation: CASSAGYRADRVNQP. The full CDR3 protein is CASSAGYRADRVNQPQHF.

To note about this clone: Coverage ceases 3 residues before the CDR3 finishes, and the germline J gene fills in the end. The gene calls are TRBV20-1 and TRBJ1-1; TRBD1 is a possible D gene (6 bases). The CDR3 has 15 amino acids. CDR1 and CDR2 (germline): DFQATT, SNEGSKA (reference sequence). Trimming cost V 0 bases and J 1 base, with 12 bases left between them. The CDR3 here is CSARDPGHSNTEAFF. CDR3 DNA (partial): TGCAGTGCTAGAGATCCGGGACATTCGAACACTGAA.

On this clone: The missing CDR3 end, 3 residues past where the read stops, is filled in from the germline J gene. The chain joins TRBV7-2 to TRBJ2-3; possibly TRBD2 for D (7 bases). Germline CDR1 and CDR2: SGHTA and FQGNSA. This CDR3 has 13 amino acids. CDR3 loop: CASSAEGGQTQYF. The sequenced CDR3 bases are TGTGCCAGCAGCGCGGAGGGGGGGCAGACG.

With respect to this clone: The read gets to within 3 residues of the CDR3 end, and the germline J gene fills in the rest. The chain is built from TRBV5-1 and TRBJ1-1, with D unresolved. Trimming shortened V by 1 base and J by 1 base, and 8 bases separated the two germline ends. This CDR3 comprises 14 residues. CDR1 is SGHRS, CDR2 YFSETQ, per germline. The CDR3 sequence: CASSLRAANTEAFF. The part of the CDR3 DNA that was read is TGCGCCAGCAGCTTGAGGGCAGCGAACACTGAA.

Note on this clone: The read ends 3 residues early relative to the CDR3; the germline J gene fills the gap. The chain links TRBV19 to TRBJ2-2, with D perhaps matching TRBD1 (6 bases). Trimming stripped 7 bases from V and 0 bases from J, with 9 bases between. Germline CDR1 reads LNHDA; CDR2 reads SQIVND (reference sequence). The CDR3 covers 14 residues. This CDR3 is CASTDRPNTGELFF. CDR3 DNA, as far as it was read: TGTGCCAGTACCGACAGGCCGAACACCGGGGAG.

Turning to this clone: Sequencing ends 3 residues short of the CDR3 end; the germline J gene provides the rest. The V call is TRBV19, the J call TRBJ1-2, with unresolved D. Germline lookup yields CDR1 LNHDA and CDR2 SQIVND (reference sequence). This CDR3 comprises 15 residues. Here the CDR3 reads CASSMTPPFLYDYTF. CDR3 DNA, as far as it was read: TGTGCCAGTAGTATGACTCCACCGTTCCTCTACGAC.

With regard to this clone: The read is 3 residues too short to cover the CDR3 end, so that end is filled in from the germline J gene. V and J are TRBV19 and TRBJ1-3; D remains ambiguous. The germline gives CDR1 LNHDA, CDR2 SQIVND (reference sequence). The V gene lost 4 bases and the J gene lost 0 bases, with 7 bases spanning the gap. There are 14 residues in the CDR3. The CDR3 region is CASSRLSSGNTIYF. Incomplete CDR3 DNA: TGTGCCAGTAGTAGACTGAGCTCTGGAAACACC. Complete variable domain (other parts from reference TRBV19 and TRBJ1-3): DGGITQSPKYLFRKEGQNVTLSCEQNLNHDAMYWYRQDPGQGLRLIYYSQIVNDFQKGDIAEGYSVSREKKESFPLTVTSAQKNPTAFYLCASSRLSSGNTIYFGEGSWLTVV.

Points on this clone: The read finishes 3 residues shy of the CDR3 end, and the germline J gene is used to complete it. The chain uses TRBV29-1 and TRBJ1-1; D is uncertain. Germline V gives CDR1 SQVTM, CDR2 ANQGSEA. The CDR3 loop spans 12 amino acids. The CDR3 DNA, read in part, is TGCAGCGTTGAAGAGGGTAAGGGTTTA. As protein: CSVEEGKGL. The full CDR3 protein is CSVEEGKGLAFF. Combining the CDR3 with reference TRBV29-1 and TRBJ1-1 gives the whole variable domain SAVISQKPSRDICQRGTSLTIQCQVDSQVTMMFWYRQQPGQSLTLIATANQGSEATYESGFVIDKFPISRPNLTFSTLTVSNMSPEDSSIYLCSVEEGKGLAFFGQGTRLTVV.

Comment on this clone: With the read ending 3 residues before the CDR3 end, the germline J gene is used to fill in that end. This chain uses TRBV27 with TRBJ2-3; a weak D match, TRBD1 (5 bases). CDR1 and CDR2 (germline): MNHEY, SMNVEV (reference sequence). The CDR3 sequence is 12 residues long. CDR3 residues: CASSDRQETQYF. The covered CDR3 bases are TGTGCCAGCAGTGACAGACAAGAGACG.

As concerns this clone: The read ends 3 residues shy of where the CDR3 ends; the end is completed using the germline J gene. V is TRBV6-1 and J is TRBJ1-2, with no clear D. The germline CDR1 and CDR2 sequences are MNHNS and SASEGT. The CDR3 has 13 residues. Partial CDR3 DNA: TGTGCCAGCAGTGAAGAACTAGACAATGAC. It translates to CASSEELDND. The whole CDR3 protein is CASSEELDNDYTF.

This clone registers medium-sized (0.01 to 0.1%) by frequency. The read is 3 residues too short to cover the CDR3 end, so that end is filled in from the germline J gene. This chain uses TRBV7-6 with TRBJ1-5, with 7 bases aligning to TRBD1. Germline V gene lookup returns CDR1 SGHVS and CDR2 FNYEAQ. Trimming cost V 4 bases and J 6 bases; bases outside gene matches: 3. This CDR3 region has 13 residues. CDR3 DNA (partial): TGTGCCAGCAGCTCACACAGGGGTCAGCCC. It translates to CASSSHRGQP. In full, the CDR3 reads CASSSHRGQPQHF.

A note on this clone: The read ends 3 residues shy of where the CDR3 ends; the end is completed using the germline J gene. Other DNA variants within this sample encode the same CDR3. V is TRBV5-1 and J is TRBJ1-3; D ambiguous. Germline V gene lookup returns CDR1 SGHRS and CDR2 YFSETQ. The V and J ends lost 0 bases and 0 bases respectively, with 10 bases between them. CDR3 length: 16 amino acids. Incomplete CDR3 DNA: TGCGCCAGCAGCTTGGGCGGGGTGAGCTCTGGAAACACC. As protein: CASSLGGVSSGNT. The entire CDR3 protein is CASSLGGVSSGNTIYF.

Concerning this clone itself: Sequencing ends 3 residues short of the CDR3 end; the germline J gene provides the rest. This rearrangement joins TRBV6-1 to TRBJ1-2; unclear D gene. The CDR3 is made up of 13 amino acids. Germline V gene lookup returns CDR1 MNHNS and CDR2 SASEGT. The V gene lost 1 base and the J gene lost 4 bases, with 7 bases spanning the gap. CDR3 sequence: CASSEDSSYGYTF. The CDR3 bases that were read are TGTGCCAGCAGTGAAGACAGCAGCTATGGC.

In regard to this clone: With the read ending 3 residues before the CDR3 end, the germline J gene is used to fill in that end. This chain links TRBV10-1 with TRBJ2-2, with TRBD1 matching over 8 bases. The CDR3 has 17 residues. V shed 2 bases, J shed 0 bases, and the junction held 5 bases outside the gene matches. Germline CDR1 is WNHNN and CDR2 is SYGVQD (reference sequence). The CDR3 region is CASSEGTGESNTGELFF. The part of the CDR3 DNA that was read is TGCGCCAGCAGTGAGGGGACAGGCGAATCGAACACCGGGGAG.

A note on this clone: The read halts 3 residues ahead of the CDR3 end, with the missing end drawn from the germline J gene. V gene TRBV5-1 combines with J gene TRBJ2-7, with D tentatively TRBD1 (6 bases). The V gene lost 3 bases and the J gene lost 3 bases, with 7 bases spanning the gap. The CDR3 is 12 amino acids. Germline CDR1 and CDR2: SGHRS and YFSETQ. CDR3 in amino acids: CASSSDSYEQYF. The part of the CDR3 DNA that was read is TGCGCCAGCAGCTCGGACAGCTACGAG.

On this clone: The CDR3 goes on 3 residues after the read ends, and that part is filled in from the germline J gene. The V call is TRBV19, the J call TRBJ1-5; 7 bases map to TRBD1. Losses at the gene ends were 9 bases for V and 3 bases for J; bases not matched to a gene: 8. Germline V gives CDR1 LNHDA, CDR2 SQIVND (reference sequence). The CDR3 runs 14 residues. This chain's CDR3 is CASAGQAYNQPQHF. Incomplete CDR3 DNA: TGTGCCAGCGCTGGACAGGCGTACAATCAGCCC.